The 28 T cell receptor beta chains listed next were all sequenced from one sample in a study of cytomegalovirus exposure and HLA in healthy donors. Clones were sequenced by immunoSEQ multiplex PCR, and TCRdb holds only the in-frame ones, with some missing. Among about 270,000 clones, about 86% were seen once, and the ten largest hold more than 0.8%. Sequencing used PBMCs. These receptors all come from a woman aged 18-30 years in good health and CMV-seronegative.

This sequence joins TRBV6-5 and TRBJ2-1, with unresolved D. The CDR3 loop spans 12 amino acids. The V end was cut by 0 bases, the J end by 11 bases, with 8 bases between. CDR1 MNHEY and CDR2 SVGAGI come from the germline V gene. CDR3 amino acids: CASSYSTGKQFF. The CDR3 DNA sequence: TGTGCCAGCAGTTACTCGACTGGCAAGCAGTTCTTC.

V usage is TRBV29-1 and J usage is TRBJ2-1; TRBD2 aligns across 8 bases. Germline CDR1 reads SQVTM; CDR2 reads ANQGSEA. The junction had 8 bases not matched to a gene; V was cut back by 1 base and J by 0 bases. This CDR3 is 17 amino acids long. CDR3 DNA sequence: TGCAGCGTTGAAGGGACCCGGAGCGGGAGCTCCTACAATGAGCAGTTCTTC. It is translated as CSVEGTRSGSSYNEQFF.

CDR3 in amino acids: CAWTHLGASGNTGELFF. In DNA, the CDR3 is TGTGCCTGGACACATCTCGGGGCTAGCGGTAACACCGGGGAGCTGTTTTTT. This chain uses TRBV30 with TRBJ2-2; 7 bases line up with TRBD2. The CDR3 is made up of 17 amino acids. CDR1 is GTSNPN and CDR2 is SVGIG in the germline V gene (reference sequence). Losses at the gene ends were 4 bases for V and 2 bases for J; bases not matched to a gene: 13.

The gene calls are TRBV18 and TRBJ2-5; perhaps TRBD2 as D (6 bases). This CDR3 comprises 14 residues. V gave up 3 bases and J gave up 2 bases, with 10 bases separating them. Germline CDR1 and CDR2: KGHSH and LQKENI. The CDR3 DNA sequence: TGTGCCAGCTCACCTGTTGGGGGGCAAGAGACCCAGTACTTC. It translates to CASSPVGGQETQYF.

This rearrangement joins TRBV16 to TRBJ1-5; 7 nucleotides agree with TRBD1. V shed 6 bases, J shed 1 base, and the junction held 6 bases outside the gene matches. The CDR3 spans 15 residues. CDR1 and CDR2 (germline): KGHSY, FQNENV. The DNA of the CDR3 is TGTGCCAGCAGTCGACAGGGAACGAGCAATCAGCCCCAGCATTTT. Its translation is CASSRQGTSNQPQHF.

V usage is TRBV2 and J usage is TRBJ2-7, with 8 bases lining up with TRBD1. The germline CDR1 and CDR2 sequences are SNHLY and FYNNEI. The junction had 7 bases not matched to a gene; V was cut back by 6 bases and J by 3 bases. The CDR3 is 14 amino acids. DNA for the CDR3: TGTGCCAGCAGGCCTCGGGACAGGAACTACGAGCAGTACTTC. The encoded protein is CASRPRDRNYEQYF.

The V and J genes are TRBV29-1 and TRBJ1-5, with TRBD1 as a possible D gene (6 bases). The CDR3 has 13 amino acids. The V end lost 4 bases, the J end lost 7 bases, and 14 bases lay between the germline ends. Germline V gene sequence: CDR1 SQVTM, CDR2 ANQGSEA. CDR3 DNA: TGCAGCGTTGGGGGGGGGCACGAGCAGCCCCAGCATTTT. The encoded protein is CSVGGGHEQPQHF.

The chain recombines TRBV6-1 with TRBJ1-1; 8 bases line up with TRBD1. Germline assignment: CDR1 MNHNS and CDR2 SASEGT. The CDR3 sequence is 15 residues long. Trimming took 3 bases from V and 1 from J; bases not matched to a gene: 4. CDR3 DNA sequence: TGTGCCAGCAGTGACAGGGGGCGGAGGAACACTGAAGCTTTCTTT. Translation: CASSDRGRRNTEAFF.

The chain's CDR3 is CASSFLSAGETIYF. DNA for the CDR3: TGTGCCAGCAGCTTTCTTAGCGCAGGGGAAACCATATATTTT. The chain joins TRBV7-2 to TRBJ1-3; D perhaps matches TRBD1 (6 bases). Germline V gene sequence: CDR1 SGHTA, CDR2 FQGNSA. V was shortened by 3 bases and J by 10 bases, with 16 bases between the two germline ends. The CDR3 is 14 residues long. The variable domain in full, with the rest retrieved from reference TRBV7-2 and TRBJ1-3, is GAGVSQSPSNKVTEKGKDVELRCDPISGHTALYWYRQSLGQGLEFLIYFQGNSAPDKSGLPSDRFSAERTGGSVSTLTIQRTQQEDSAVYLCASSFLSAGETIYFGEGSWLTVV.

This clone was detected only a few times. The chain uses TRBV10-1 and TRBJ2-2; 9 nucleotides match TRBD1. CDR1 WNHNN and CDR2 SYGVQD come from the germline V gene (reference sequence). Unmatched junction bases numbered 5, after V lost 3 bases and J lost 3 bases. The CDR3 totals 16 residues. CDR3 sequence (DNA): TGCGCCAGCAGTGATGGGAGGACAGGGGACACCGGGGAGCTGTTTTTT. It codes for CASSDGRTGDTGELFF.

This clone was seen a handful of times. The genes are TRBV5-1 and TRBJ2-5; D possibly corresponds to TRBD1 (5 bases). CDR3 length: 15 residues. V was pared by 0 bases and J by 5 bases, with 14 bases between. Germline values: CDR1 SGHRS, CDR2 YFSETQ. CDR3 protein: CASSLAATAGETQYF. CDR3 sequence (DNA): TGCGCCAGCAGCTTGGCCGCGACAGCTGGGGAGACCCAGTACTTC.

This clone was seen only once. The V call is TRBV11-2, the J call TRBJ1-4; maybe TRBD1 (5 bases). CDR1 and CDR2 (germline): SGHAT, FQNNGV. CDR3 size: 13 residues. The ends were cut back, 4 bases at V and 10 bases at J, with 13 bases in the middle. The CDR3 sequence is CASSSQQVAKLFF. DNA of the CDR3: TGTGCCAGCAGCTCCCAACAGGTTGCAAAACTGTTTTTT.

This chain uses TRBV29-1 with TRBJ2-3, with 10 bases that match TRBD2. Germline CDR1 SQVTM, CDR2 ANQGSEA. Germline trimming cut 5 bases from V and 2 bases from J; bases unmatched to any gene: 7. This CDR3 spans 15 amino acids. The CDR3 region is CSVLPLAGATDTQYF. DNA for the CDR3: TGCAGCGTTCTACCCCTAGCGGGAGCCACAGATACGCAGTATTTT.

This clone was seen once. The chain employs TRBV27 and TRBJ2-5, with 8 bases identical to TRBD2. Germline CDR1 is MNHEY and CDR2 is SMNVEV (reference sequence). The CDR3 is 15 amino acids. J gave up 2 bases and V 11 bases, and 13 bases lay outside the gene matches. In DNA, the CDR3 is TGTGCCGCAGCCCCAACTAGCGGAACACAAGAGACCCAGTACTTC. This sequence encodes CAAAPTSGTQETQYF.

This clone has just a few counts. This chain connects TRBV11-1 to TRBJ2-7, with 8 bases lining up with TRBD1. CDR1 SGHAT and CDR2 FQDESV come from the germline V gene (reference sequence). The CDR3 is 14 residues long. Unmatched junction bases numbered 3, after V lost 1 base and J lost 4 bases. The CDR3 region is CASSLGGQAYEQYF. The CDR3 DNA reads as TGTGCCAGCAGCTTAGGGGGACAGGCTTACGAGCAGTACTTC.

This clone was detected once. The chain couples TRBV7-8 to TRBJ2-7; D not certain. This CDR3 is 11 amino acids long. Germline CDR1 reads SGHVS; CDR2 reads FQNEAQ. Between the trimmed V and J ends, which lost 3 bases and 7 bases, there was a span of 7 bases. This chain's CDR3 is CASSFSREQYF. CDR3 coding DNA: TGTGCCAGCAGCTTTTCCCGGGAGCAGTACTTC. The full variable domain, with the rest looked up from reference TRBV7-8 and TRBJ2-7, is GAGVSQSPRYKVAKRGQDVALRCDPISGHVSLFWYQQALGQGPEFLTYFQNEAQLDKSGLPSDRFFAERPEGSVSTLKIQRTQQEDSAVYLCASSFSREQYFGPGTRLTVT.

This clone has a single count. The chain recombines TRBV30 with TRBJ2-3; 7 bases are shared with TRBD2. The germline CDR1 and CDR2 sequences are GTSNPN and SVGIG (reference sequence). With 0 bases clipped from V and 4 bases from J, the junction kept 7 bases outside the gene matches. The CDR3 has 15 residues. The CDR3 region is CAWSVWAGAPDTQYF. The CDR3 coding sequence is TGTGCCTGGAGTGTCTGGGCGGGAGCTCCAGATACGCAGTATTTT.

The chain carries TRBV7-2 and TRBJ2-2; perhaps TRBD2 as D (5 bases). The ends were cut back, 2 bases at V and 2 bases at J, with 9 bases in the middle. The CDR3 consists of 15 residues. The germline CDR1 and CDR2 sequences are SGHTA and FQGNSA. CDR3 loop: CASSLSGVNTGELFF. The CDR3 DNA reads as TGTGCCAGCAGCTTATCCGGGGTCAACACCGGGGAGCTGTTTTTT.

V and J are TRBV14 and TRBJ2-4; TRBD2 might be the D (6 bases). Germline CDR1 SGHDN, CDR2 FVKESK. The ends were cut back, 4 bases at V and 6 bases at J, with 22 bases in the middle. The CDR3 spans 17 residues. The CDR3 protein is CASSRRAASSGLNIQYF. CDR3 nucleotides: TGTGCCAGCAGCCGAAGGGCCGCGTCCAGCGGGCTAAACATTCAGTACTTC.

The rearrangement uses TRBV13 and TRBJ2-5, with no clear D. Germline CDR1 reads PRHDT; CDR2 reads FYEKMQ (reference sequence). Trimming shortened V by 1 base and J by 0 bases, and 6 bases separated the two germline ends. The CDR3 length is 14 residues. As DNA, the CDR3 is TGTGCCAGCAGCTTAGAATCAGACCAAGAGACCCAGTACTTC. Translation: CASSLESDQETQYF. Full variable domain (missing parts from reference TRBV13 and TRBJ2-5): AAGVIQSPRHLIKEKRETATLKCYPIPRHDTVYWYQQGPGQDPQFLISFYEKMQSDKGSIPDRFSAQQFSDYHSELNMSSLELGDSALYFCASSLESDQETQYFGPGTRLLVL.

The chain joins TRBV6-4 to TRBJ1-2; a possible D gene is TRBD1 (6 bases). Trimming stripped 6 bases from V and 6 bases from J, with 14 bases between. Germline loops: CDR1 MRHNA, CDR2 SNTAGT. This CDR3 is built from 13 residues. CDR3 amino acids: CASRLTGSDGYTF. The CDR3 coding sequence is TGTGCCAGCAGATTGACAGGTTCGGATGGCTACACCTTC.

DNA of the CDR3: TGTGCCAGCTCACCGACCGAGGGTGAAAAACTGTTTTTT. Translated, it gives CASSPTEGEKLFF. The genes are TRBV18 and TRBJ1-4, with D unresolved. The CDR3 extends over 13 amino acids. The germline V gene encodes CDR1 KGHSH and CDR2 LQKENI. V lost 3 bases and J lost 7, with 9 bases in between.

The CDR3 nucleotides read TGCAGCGTTCTGGGACAGTTCTACGAGCAGTACTTC. It codes for CSVLGQFYEQYF. V and J are TRBV29-1 and TRBJ2-7; 7 nucleotides match TRBD1. With 5 bases clipped from V and 3 bases from J, the junction kept 4 bases outside the gene matches. The length of the CDR3 is 12 residues. CDR1 and CDR2 from the germline V gene are SQVTM and ANQGSEA.

The chain combines TRBV30 with TRBJ1-3, with 11 bases identical to TRBD1. Losses at the gene ends were 5 bases for V and 4 bases for J; bases not matched to a gene: 4. Germline V gives CDR1 GTSNPN, CDR2 SVGIG (reference sequence). This CDR3 comprises 14 residues. Here the CDR3 reads CAWGQGAGGNTIYF. In DNA, the CDR3 is TGTGCCTGGGGACAGGGGGCTGGAGGAAACACCATATATTTT.

The chain has TRBV7-2 and TRBJ1-6, with 7 bases fitting TRBD1. The V gene end was trimmed by 2 bases and the J gene end by 0 bases; junction bases not matched to a gene: 4. The germline V gene has CDR1 SGHTA and CDR2 FQGNSA. There are 17 residues in the CDR3. The CDR3 loop reads CASSLNRGYSYNSPLHF. The DNA for the CDR3 is TGTGCCAGCAGCTTAAACAGGGGCTACTCCTATAATTCACCCCTCCACTTT.

The J gene is TRBJ1-2, the V gene TRBV11-3, with D unclear. Per the germline V gene, CDR1 is SGHNT and CDR2 is YENEEA. V was cut by 5 bases and J by 1 base, with 8 bases left in between. This CDR3 spans 13 amino acids. In DNA form, the CDR3 reads TGTGCCAGCAGCCCGGAGGGTAACTATGGCTACACCTTC. This translates into CASSPEGNYGYTF.

V usage is TRBV5-1 and J usage is TRBJ2-5; 10 bases are a match to TRBD1. In germline, CDR1 is SGHRS, CDR2 YFSETQ. The CDR3 runs 14 residues. J gave up 3 bases and V 3 bases, and 2 bases lay outside the gene matches. The CDR3 sequence is CASSWDRGEETQYF. DNA for the CDR3: TGCGCCAGCAGCTGGGACAGGGGCGAAGAGACCCAGTACTTC.

The V call is TRBV6-6, the J call TRBJ1-1; 10 positions match TRBD1. Per germline, CDR1 MNHNY and CDR2 SVGAGI (reference sequence). This CDR3 is built from 16 residues. Losses at the gene ends were 6 bases for V and 4 bases for J; bases not matched to a gene: 11. CDR3: CASRHGQGELGTEAFF. CDR3 DNA sequence: TGTGCCAGCAGACACGGACAGGGGGAATTGGGCACTGAAGCTTTCTTT.